This TCR beta chain was obtained from a study of graft-versus-host responses after intestinal transplantation. V dropped 4 bases and J dropped 0; count of bases not matched to a gene: 6. The CDR3 spans 16 residues. Germline loops: CDR1 SNHLY, CDR2 FYNNEI. Assay: immunoSEQ multiplex PCR; the TCRdb copy retains only in-frame clones and omits some. The sample yields 85,000 to 100,000 clones, roughly 90% seen once. As for this clone: What it binds is not known.

The receptor comes from a human donor who received an intestinal transplant. The V call is TRBV2, the J call TRBJ2-7, with 10 bases that match TRBD2. The sample was unstimulated CD4+ T cells sorted from spleen or lymph node cells, taken before intestinal transplant. The CDR3 coding sequence is TGTGCCAGCAGTGTGGGTAGCGGGAGGCTCTCCTACGAGCAGTACTTC. Protein product: CASSVGSGRLSYEQYF.